The T cell receptor (beta chain) described here comes from a study of blood T cell repertoires in COVID-19. The junction had 7 bases not matched to a gene; V was cut back by 4 bases and J by 4 bases. This CDR3 is 14 amino acids long. The germline V gene encodes CDR1 SEHNR and CDR2 FQNEAQ (reference sequence). Clones were read by immunoSEQ multiplex PCR, and TCRdb kept only the in-frame ones, dropping some. The data hold around 280,000 clones, with 85% to 90% observed a single time. This clonotype originated in a woman younger than 30 with acute COVID-19. Sample: PBMCs or T cells enriched from blood (not recorded which). The chain has TRBV7-9 and TRBJ2-7; 7 nucleotides match TRBD2. CDR3 loop: CASSSERELYEQYF. The CDR3 bases are TGTGCCAGCAGCTCAGAGCGGGAATTGTACGAGCAGTACTTC.